This is a list of T cell receptor beta chains from one sample in a study of blood T cell repertoires in COVID-19. Profiled with immunoSEQ multiplex PCR; TCRdb holds only in-frame clones, not every one. In the table there are 150,000 or so clones, 83% of which are singletons. The material sequenced was PBMCs or T cells enriched from blood (not recorded which). The receptors were gathered from a woman in her forties or fifties in a cohort exposed to, infected with or recovered from COVID-19 (not recorded which). The CDR3 runs from the conserved cysteine through the conserved F or W. Each record gives: clone size, V gene, D gene, J gene, CDR3 DNA, CDR3 protein. A D gene is named only where the DNA matches it firmly. Clone sizes are given selectively: once, few, many, or a class where the clone is expanded.

clone size: once
V gene: TRBV30
D gene: .
J gene: TRBJ1-4
CDR3 DNA: TGTGCCTGGAGTGTCGGTCAGGATAATGAAAAACTGTTTTTT
CDR3 protein: CAWSVGQDNEKLFF

clone size: .
V gene: TRBV7-2
D gene: .
J gene: TRBJ2-3
CDR3 DNA: TGTGCCAGCAGCTTAGTGGACGGGGGAACAGATACGCAGTATTTT
CDR3 protein: CASSLVDGGTDTQYF

clone size: .
V gene: TRBV19
D gene: TRBD1
J gene: TRBJ1-3
CDR3 DNA: TGTGCCAGTAACGGACAGGGACGGCGAGGAAACACCATATATTTT
CDR3 protein: CASNGQGRRGNTIYF

clone size: .
V gene: TRBV3-1/TRBV3-2
D gene: .
J gene: TRBJ2-7
CDR3 DNA: TGTGCCAGCAGCCAAGAGGCATACGAGCAGTACTTC
CDR3 protein: CASSQEAYEQYF

clone size: once
V gene: TRBV19
D gene: .
J gene: TRBJ2-2
CDR3 DNA: TGTGCCAGTAGTGTCGGAGGGCTTAGCGCGAACACCGGGGAGCTGTTTTTT
CDR3 protein: CASSVGGLSANTGELFF

clone size: .
V gene: TRBV2
D gene: .
J gene: TRBJ2-7
CDR3 DNA: TGTGCCAGTAAATTCGACAGCGCCTACGAGCAGTACTTC
CDR3 protein: CASKFDSAYEQYF

clone size: .
V gene: TRBV6-2/TRBV6-3
D gene: TRBD1
J gene: TRBJ2-5
CDR3 DNA: TGTGCCAGCAGTTCCCGACAGGGGCGGGAGACCCAGTACTTC
CDR3 protein: CASSSRQGRETQYF

clone size: .
V gene: TRBV28
D gene: .
J gene: TRBJ1-1
CDR3 DNA: TGTGCCAGCAGTCCCCGGCGGGAAGCTTTCTTT
CDR3 protein: CASSPRREAFF

clone size: .
V gene: TRBV15
D gene: .
J gene: TRBJ2-5
CDR3 DNA: TGTGCCACCAGCACCCGCAGGGGTCAAGAGACCCAGTACTTC
CDR3 protein: CATSTRRGQETQYF

clone size: .
V gene: TRBV12-2
D gene: .
J gene: TRBJ2-7
CDR3 DNA: TGTGCAAGTCGCTTAGCCTCTCCCGTTCACGGGTCCTACGAGCAGTACTTC
CDR3 protein: CASRLASPVHGSYEQYF